These 9 T cell receptor beta chains were all obtained from the same sample, sequenced in a study of T cells after yellow fever vaccination. Using its own MiXCR run on the 5' RACE reads, TCRdb lists one record per CDR3 protein. The data show some 300,000 distinct CDR3 sequences, 7.5% to 9.5% seen once. The material sequenced was CD4+ T cells sorted from PBMCs, taken 5 days after the yellow fever booster vaccination. The receptors stem from a man aged 18 to 29 who received the YFV17D yellow fever vaccine.

This chain uses TRBV4-3 with TRBJ1-2; D is unresolved. Per germline, CDR1 LGHNA and CDR2 YSLEER. With 4 bases removed from V and 8 bases from J, the gap between germline ends came to 14 bases. This CDR3 has 13 amino acids. CDR3: CASSRSPGGGYTF. CDR3 DNA sequence: TGCGCCAGCAGCCGCTCCCCAGGAGGGGGCTACACCTTC.

In this sample, this clonotype turned up many times. The CDR3 here is CASEGGPTGYTF. CDR3 coding DNA: TGTGCCAGCGAGGGCGGCCCAACCGGCTACACCTTC. The chain carries TRBV2 and TRBJ1-2; D is unresolved. The germline V and J ends were trimmed by 8 bases and 8 bases, with 15 bases remaining between them. From germline, CDR1 is SNHLY and CDR2 FYNNEI. The CDR3 length is 12 residues.

The rearrangement links TRBV5-4 to TRBJ2-1; possibly TRBD2 for D (5 bases). The germline V gene encodes CDR1 SGHNT and CDR2 YYREEE (reference sequence). The CDR3 totals 15 residues. The V end lost 1 base, the J end lost 8 bases, and 16 bases lay between the germline ends. CDR3 residues: CASSLLASKWDEQFF. The CDR3 DNA reads TGTGCCAGCAGCTTGCTTGCTAGCAAGTGGGATGAGCAGTTCTTC.

Comments on this clonotype: A read error may produce the germline difference seen at one junction end. J is TRBJ1-2 and V is TRBV6-1; 10 bases align to TRBD1. CDR1 and CDR2 (germline): MNHNS, SASEGT. The CDR3 extends over 15 amino acids. The CDR3 loop is CASREAGQGSYGYTF. CDR3 nucleotide sequence: TGTGCCAGCAGAGAAGCGGGACAGGGGAGCTATGGCTACACCTTC.

The chain couples TRBV24-1 to TRBJ2-3; D possibly corresponds to TRBD2 (6 bases). The germline V gene has CDR1 KGHDR and CDR2 SFDVKD. This CDR3 is built from 17 residues. The V and J ends lost 4 bases and 2 bases respectively, with 18 bases between them. CDR3 in amino acids: CATSEPAGTSTTDTQYF. In DNA, the CDR3 is TGTGCCACCAGTGAACCCGCCGGGACTTCAACCACAGATACGCAGTATTTT.

The chain couples TRBV5-1 to TRBJ2-3; 14 bases align to TRBD2. Germline loops: CDR1 SGHRS, CDR2 YFSETQ. The CDR3 loop spans 22 amino acids. V was pared by 1 base and J by 1 base, with 17 bases of the junction left unmatched. The CDR3 sequence is CASSLIVGSGTSGGKRTDTQYF. For the CDR3, the DNA is TGCGCCAGCAGCTTGATAGTTGGGTCCGGGACTAGCGGGGGAAAACGCACAGATACGCAGTATTTT.

The V and J genes are TRBV6-2 or TRBV6-3 and TRBJ2-1; maybe TRBD2 (6 bases). Trimming cost V 6 bases and J 7 bases, with 16 bases left between them. The CDR3 covers 14 residues. Looked up from germline, CDR1 is MNHEY and CDR2 is SVGEGT. The CDR3 DNA sequence: TGTGCCAGCAGGCGGGACCACCCAAGGAATGAGCAGTTCTTC. This encodes CASRRDHPRNEQFF.

This clonotype was detected only a few times. The J gene is TRBJ2-1, the V gene TRBV5-1; the D is unclear. V lost 5 bases and J 0 bases, leaving 9 bases between the germline ends. The CDR3 has 14 residues. Germline V gene sequence: CDR1 SGHRS, CDR2 YFSETQ. This CDR3 reads CASSQVPSYNEQFF. The CDR3 DNA reads TGCGCCAGCAGTCAAGTACCCTCCTACAATGAGCAGTTCTTC.

The V gene is TRBV4-1, the J gene TRBJ2-3; D gene unclear. V lost 2 bases and J lost 1, with 7 bases in between. Per the germline V gene, CDR1 is MGHRA and CDR2 is YSYEKL. The CDR3 has 14 amino acids. In nucleotides, the CDR3 is TGCGCCAGCAGCCAATACGGACGCACAGATACGCAGTATTTT. It encodes CASSQYGRTDTQYF.